This is a list of T cell receptor beta chains from one sample in a study of identical twins. TCRdb ran MiXCR on the 5' RACE reads and lists one entry per CDR3 protein. The repertoire holds under 900,000 distinct CDR3 sequences, with approximately 13% as singletons. The same sample was also used in a study of yellow fever vaccine responses in identical twins.

The sequenced sample consisted of PBMCs. The receptors were sampled from a woman aged 18-35 years in good health. The CDR3 runs from the conserved cysteine through the conserved F or W. The order of the fields is CDR3 protein, CDR3 DNA, clone size, CDR3 length, D gene, J gene, V gene. D genes are given only for firm matches. Rows may omit the clone size; those that give it use once, few, many or a size class.

CDR3: CASSLAGTSGRTDTQYF
DNA: TGCGCCAGCAGCTTGGCCGGGACTAGCGGGAGAACAGATACGCAGTATTTT
size: many
length: 17
D: TRBD2
J: TRBJ2-3
V: TRBV5-1

CDR3: CASNAGLNTDTQYF
DNA: TGCGCCAGCAATGCGGGACTCAACACAGATACGCAGTATTTT
size: .
length: 14
D: .
J: TRBJ2-3
V: TRBV5-1

CDR3: CASSPGLGELFF
DNA: TGTGCCAGCAGCCCTGGGCTGGGGGAGCTGTTTTTT
size: .
length: 12
D: .
J: TRBJ2-2
V: TRBV7-7

CDR3: CASSQEAGTSGHTDTQYF
DNA: TGTGCCAGCAGCCAAGAAGCTGGGACTAGCGGACACACAGATACGCAGTATTTT
size: .
length: 18
D: TRBD2
J: TRBJ2-3
V: TRBV4-2

CDR3: CASQPDSALQPQHF
DNA: TGTGCCAGTCAACCAGACAGCGCTTTACAGCCCCAGCATTTT
size: few
length: 14
D: .
J: TRBJ1-5
V: TRBV19

CDR3: CAIRTQGADGYTF
DNA: TGTGCCATCAGGACCCAGGGGGCAGATGGCTACACCTTC
size: .
length: 13
D: TRBD1
J: TRBJ1-2
V: TRBV10-3

CDR3: CASSRWAGANVLTF
DNA: TGTGCCAGCAGCCGCTGGGCTGGGGCCAACGTCCTGACTTTC
size: .
length: 14
D: .
J: TRBJ2-6
V: TRBV5-6

CDR3: CASSYSDRKNYGYTF
DNA: TGTGCCAGCAGTTACTCGGACAGAAAGAACTATGGCTACACCTTC
size: .
length: 15
D: .
J: TRBJ1-2
V: TRBV6-5

CDR3: CASSPQGIGNQPQHF
DNA: TGTGCCAGCAGCCCACAGGGCATTGGCAATCAGCCCCAGCATTTT
size: few
length: 15
D: .
J: TRBJ1-5
V: TRBV7-9

CDR3: CASSEAYEQYF
DNA: TGTGCCAGCAGCGAGGCCTACGAGCAGTACTTC
size: many
length: 11
D: .
J: TRBJ2-7
V: TRBV2

CDR3: CASSATPASGAYEQYF
DNA: TGTGCCAGCAGTGCTACCCCGGCTAGCGGGGCCTACGAGCAGTACTTC
size: .
length: 16
D: TRBD2
J: TRBJ2-7
V: TRBV28

CDR3: CSVEGADGYTF
DNA: TGCAGCGTTGAAGGGGCGGATGGCTACACCTTC
size: few
length: 11
D: .
J: TRBJ1-2
V: TRBV29-1

CDR3: CASIGRGQYF
DNA: TGTGCCAGCATAGGGCGAGGGCAGTACTTC
size: few
length: 10
D: .
J: TRBJ2-7
V: TRBV21-1

CDR3: CASGQPVGYNEQFF
DNA: TGCGCCAGCGGCCAACCCGTTGGATACAATGAGCAGTTCTTC
size: .
length: 14
D: .
J: TRBJ2-1
V: TRBV23-1

CDR3: CASSSIRTGKETQYF
DNA: TGTGCCAGCAGCTCCATCCGGACAGGCAAAGAGACCCAGTACTTC
size: many
length: 15
D: TRBD1
J: TRBJ2-5
V: TRBV5-5

CDR3: CASTRGQWGIETQYF
DNA: TGCGCCAGCACCCGTGGACAGTGGGGAATAGAGACCCAGTACTTC
size: .
length: 15
D: .
J: TRBJ2-5
V: TRBV5-1

CDR3: CSASALRDTQYF
DNA: TGCAGTGCTAGCGCCTTGAGGGATACGCAGTATTTT
size: once
length: 12
D: .
J: TRBJ2-3
V: TRBV20-1

CDR3: CASSVVGRGYNEQFF
DNA: TGTGCCAGCAGCGTAGTCGGGAGAGGGTACAATGAGCAGTTCTTC
size: many
length: 15
D: .
J: TRBJ2-1
V: TRBV9

CDR3: CASSQRGTGAKDTQYF
DNA: TGTGCCAGCAGCCAACGCGGGACAGGGGCCAAGGATACGCAGTATTTT
size: few
length: 16
D: TRBD1
J: TRBJ2-3
V: TRBV7-3

CDR3: CSARQKDSYEQYF
DNA: TGCAGTGCGAGACAAAAGGACTCCTACGAGCAGTACTTC
size: .
length: 13
D: .
J: TRBJ2-7
V: TRBV20-1

CDR3: CASSLAPGFGGDEQFF
DNA: TGTGCCAGCAGCTTAGCCCCCGGATTCGGTGGGGATGAGCAGTTCTTC
size: few
length: 16
D: .
J: TRBJ2-1
V: TRBV7-9

CDR3: CASSLNHARGAGTQYF
DNA: TGTGCCAGCAGCTTAAATCATGCCCGGGGCGCAGGGACCCAGTACTTC
size: few
length: 16
D: .
J: TRBJ2-5
V: TRBV7-8

CDR3: CASSTGQGSNQPQHF
DNA: TGTGCCAGCAGCACGGGACAGGGGAGCAATCAGCCCCAGCATTTT
size: few
length: 15
D: TRBD1
J: TRBJ1-5
V: TRBV5-8

CDR3: CASSPLDRISGNTIYF
DNA: TGTGCCAGCTCACCACTGGACAGGATCTCTGGAAACACCATATATTTT
size: once
length: 16
D: TRBD1
J: TRBJ1-3
V: TRBV18

CDR3: CASKASGRENNEQFF
DNA: TGTGCCAGCAAGGCTAGCGGGAGGGAGAACAATGAGCAGTTCTTC
size: many
length: 15
D: TRBD2
J: TRBJ2-1
V: TRBV12-3/TRBV12-4

CDR3: CASSRTSGPDTQYF
DNA: TGTGCCAGCAGCCGGACTAGCGGGCCAGATACGCAGTATTTT
size: .
length: 14
D: TRBD2
J: TRBJ2-3
V: TRBV12-3/TRBV12-4

CDR3: CASSRRGVNEQFF
DNA: TGTGCCAGCAGCCGAAGAGGGGTCAATGAGCAGTTCTTC
size: few
length: 13
D: .
J: TRBJ2-1
V: TRBV14

CDR3: CASSPREPGELFF
DNA: TGTGCCAGCAGCCCTCGGGAGCCCGGGGAGCTGTTTTTT
size: few
length: 13
D: .
J: TRBJ2-2
V: TRBV7-9

CDR3: CASSLFGGGAYNEQFF
DNA: TGCGCCAGCAGCTTGTTCGGCGGGGGGGCCTACAATGAGCAGTTCTTC
size: .
length: 16
D: TRBD2
J: TRBJ2-1
V: TRBV5-1

CDR3: CASTRGWGSAYNEQFF
DNA: TGTGCCAGCACCCGAGGCTGGGGTTCCGCCTACAATGAGCAGTTCTTC
size: many
length: 16
D: .
J: TRBJ2-1
V: TRBV28

CDR3: CATSGTSGDYNEQFF
DNA: TGTGCCACCAGTGGTACTAGCGGAGATTACAATGAGCAGTTCTTC
size: many
length: 15
D: TRBD2
J: TRBJ2-1
V: TRBV24-1

CDR3: CSARDVSYEQYF
DNA: TGCAGTGCTAGAGACGTATCCTACGAGCAGTACTTC
size: .
length: 12
D: .
J: TRBJ2-7
V: TRBV20-1

CDR3: CASSKWDGAMNTEAFF
DNA: TGTGCCAGCAGTAAATGGGACGGAGCAATGAACACTGAAGCTTTCTTT
size: .
length: 16
D: .
J: TRBJ1-1
V: TRBV6-1

CDR3: CASSPQGGAPNQPQHF
DNA: TGTGCCAGCAGTCCTCAGGGTGGGGCCCCTAATCAGCCCCAGCATTTT
size: .
length: 16
D: .
J: TRBJ1-5
V: TRBV6-1

CDR3: CASSSAGTGRNQPQHF
DNA: TGTGCCAGCAGCTCCGCTGGGACAGGGCGGAATCAGCCCCAGCATTTT
size: .
length: 16
D: TRBD1
J: TRBJ1-5
V: TRBV5-6

CDR3: CASSLEWNQETQYF
DNA: TGCGCCAGCAGCTTGGAGTGGAATCAAGAGACCCAGTACTTC
size: .
length: 14
D: .
J: TRBJ2-5
V: TRBV5-1